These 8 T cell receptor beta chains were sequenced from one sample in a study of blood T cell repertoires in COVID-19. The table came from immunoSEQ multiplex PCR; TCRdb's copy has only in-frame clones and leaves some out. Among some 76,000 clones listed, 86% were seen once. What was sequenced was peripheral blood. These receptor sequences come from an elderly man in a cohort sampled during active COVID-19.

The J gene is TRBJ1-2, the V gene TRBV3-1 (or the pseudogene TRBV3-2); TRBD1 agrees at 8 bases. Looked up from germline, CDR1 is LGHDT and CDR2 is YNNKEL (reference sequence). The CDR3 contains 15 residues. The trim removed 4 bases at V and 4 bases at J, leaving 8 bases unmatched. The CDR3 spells CASSPGAGGGYGYTF. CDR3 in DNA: TGTGCCAGCAGCCCCGGAGCAGGGGGCGGCTATGGCTACACCTTC.

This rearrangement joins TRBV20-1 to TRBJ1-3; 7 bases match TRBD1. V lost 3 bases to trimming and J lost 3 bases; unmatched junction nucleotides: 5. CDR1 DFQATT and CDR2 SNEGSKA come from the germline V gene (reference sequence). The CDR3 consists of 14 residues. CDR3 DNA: TGCAGTGCTAGTATTGGACAGGTTGGAAACACCATATATTTT. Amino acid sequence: CSASIGQVGNTIYF.

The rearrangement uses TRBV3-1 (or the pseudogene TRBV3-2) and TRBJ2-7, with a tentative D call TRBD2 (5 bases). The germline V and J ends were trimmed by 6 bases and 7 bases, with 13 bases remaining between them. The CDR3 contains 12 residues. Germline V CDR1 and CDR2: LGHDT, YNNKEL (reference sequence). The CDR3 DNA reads TGTGCCAGCAGTGAGGACTTGGGGGAGCAGTACTTC. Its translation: CASSEDLGEQYF.

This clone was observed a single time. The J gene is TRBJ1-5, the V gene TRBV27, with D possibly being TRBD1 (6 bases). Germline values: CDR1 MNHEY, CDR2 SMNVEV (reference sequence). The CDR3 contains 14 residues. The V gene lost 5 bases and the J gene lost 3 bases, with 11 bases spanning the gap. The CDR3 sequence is CASSRAGDNQPQHF. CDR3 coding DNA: TGTGCCAGCAGTCGTGCAGGGGACAATCAGCCCCAGCATTTT.

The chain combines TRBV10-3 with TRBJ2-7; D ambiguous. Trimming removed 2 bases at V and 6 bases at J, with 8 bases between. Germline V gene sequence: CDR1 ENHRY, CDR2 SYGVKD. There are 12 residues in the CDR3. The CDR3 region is CAISEAPGEQYF. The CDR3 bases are TGTGCCATCAGTGAGGCCCCGGGCGAGCAGTACTTC.

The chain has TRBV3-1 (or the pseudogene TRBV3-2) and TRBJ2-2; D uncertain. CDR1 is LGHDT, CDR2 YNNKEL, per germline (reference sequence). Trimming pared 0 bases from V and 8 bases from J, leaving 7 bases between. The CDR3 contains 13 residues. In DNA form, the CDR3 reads TGTGCCAGCAGCCAAGACAACCAGGGGGAGCTGTTTTTT. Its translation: CASSQDNQGELFF.

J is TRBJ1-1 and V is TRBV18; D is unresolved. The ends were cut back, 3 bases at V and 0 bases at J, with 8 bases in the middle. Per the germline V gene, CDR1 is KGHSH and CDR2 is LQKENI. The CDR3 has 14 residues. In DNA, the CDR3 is TGTGCCAGCTCACCTTCGGTCCTGAACACTGAAGCTTTCTTT. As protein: CASSPSVLNTEAFF.

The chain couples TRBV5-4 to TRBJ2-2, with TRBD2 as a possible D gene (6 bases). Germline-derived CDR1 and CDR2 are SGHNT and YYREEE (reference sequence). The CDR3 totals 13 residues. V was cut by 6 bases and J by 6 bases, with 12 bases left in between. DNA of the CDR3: TGTGCCAGCAACTCCGGGGGAGCCGGGGAGCTGTTTTTT. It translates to CASNSGGAGELFF. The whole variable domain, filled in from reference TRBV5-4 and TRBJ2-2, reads ETGVTQSPTHLIKTRGQQVTLRCSSQSGHNTVSWYQQALGQGPQFIFQYYREEENGRGNFPPRFSGLQFPNYSSELNVNALELDDSALYLCASNSGGAGELFFGEGSRLTVL.